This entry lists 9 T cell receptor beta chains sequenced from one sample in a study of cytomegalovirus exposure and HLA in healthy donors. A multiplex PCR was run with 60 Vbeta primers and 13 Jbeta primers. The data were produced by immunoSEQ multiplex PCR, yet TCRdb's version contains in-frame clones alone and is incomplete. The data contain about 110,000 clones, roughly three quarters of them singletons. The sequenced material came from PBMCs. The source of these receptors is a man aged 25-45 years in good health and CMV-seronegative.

The CDR3 loop is CASRRTGSGNTIYF. The CDR3 bases are TGTGCCAGCAGGCGGACAGGCTCTGGAAACACCATATATTTT. The chain is built from TRBV27 and TRBJ1-3; 7 bases line up with TRBD1. V was pared by 6 bases and J by 0 bases, with 2 bases of the junction left unmatched. CDR1 is MNHEY and CDR2 is SMNVEV in the germline V gene (reference sequence). The CDR3 extends over 14 amino acids.

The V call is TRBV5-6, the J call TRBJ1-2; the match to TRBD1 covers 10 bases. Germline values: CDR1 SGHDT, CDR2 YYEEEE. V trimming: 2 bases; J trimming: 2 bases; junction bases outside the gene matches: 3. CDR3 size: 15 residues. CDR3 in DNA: TGTGCCAGCAGCTTAACGACAGGGGGCAACTATGGCTACACCTTC. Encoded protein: CASSLTTGGNYGYTF.

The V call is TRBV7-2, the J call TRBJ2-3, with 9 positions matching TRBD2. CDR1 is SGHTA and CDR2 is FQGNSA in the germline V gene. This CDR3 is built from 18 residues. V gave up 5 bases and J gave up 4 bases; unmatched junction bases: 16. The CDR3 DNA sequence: TGTGCCAGCAGCGCCAGGGGTGGGGTAGCGGGAGTTTCAGATACGCAGTATTTT. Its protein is CASSARGGVAGVSDTQYF.

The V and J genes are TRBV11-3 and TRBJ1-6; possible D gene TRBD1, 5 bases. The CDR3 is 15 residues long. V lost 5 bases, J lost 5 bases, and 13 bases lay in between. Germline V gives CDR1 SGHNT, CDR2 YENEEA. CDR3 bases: TGTGCCAGCAGCCCCCCAACAGGTAATAATTCACCCCTCCACTTT. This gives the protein CASSPPTGNNSPLHF. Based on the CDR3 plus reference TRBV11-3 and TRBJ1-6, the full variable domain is EAGVVQSPRYKIIEKKQPVAFWCNPISGHNTLYWYLQNLGQGPELLIRYENEEAVDDSQLPKDRFSAERLKGVDSTLKIQPAELGDSAVYLCASSPPTGNNSPLHFGNGTRLTVT.

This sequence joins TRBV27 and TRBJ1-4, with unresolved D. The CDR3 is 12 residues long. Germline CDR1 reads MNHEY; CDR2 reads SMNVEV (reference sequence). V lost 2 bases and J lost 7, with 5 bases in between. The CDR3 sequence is CASSLEGEKLFF. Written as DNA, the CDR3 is TGTGCCAGCAGTTTAGAGGGTGAAAAACTGTTTTTT. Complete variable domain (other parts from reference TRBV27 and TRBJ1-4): EAQVTQNPRYLITVTGKKLTVTCSQNMNHEYMSWYRQDPGLGLRQIYYSMNVEVTDKGDVPEGYKVSRKEKRNFPLILESPSPNQTSLYFCASSLEGEKLFFGSGTQLSVL.

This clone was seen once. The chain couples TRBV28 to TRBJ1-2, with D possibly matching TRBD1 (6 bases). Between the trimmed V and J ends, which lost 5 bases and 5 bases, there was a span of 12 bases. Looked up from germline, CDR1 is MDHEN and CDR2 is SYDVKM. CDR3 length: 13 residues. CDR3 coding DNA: TGTGCCAGCAGTCCCGGACAGTTTTATGGCTACACCTTC. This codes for CASSPGQFYGYTF.

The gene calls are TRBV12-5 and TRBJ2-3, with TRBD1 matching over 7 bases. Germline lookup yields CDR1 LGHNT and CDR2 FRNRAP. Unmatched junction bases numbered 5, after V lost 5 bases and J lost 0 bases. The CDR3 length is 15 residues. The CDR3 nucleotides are TGTGCTAGTGGTCTGGGGACAGTCAGCACAGATACGCAGTATTTT. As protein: CASGLGTVSTDTQYF.

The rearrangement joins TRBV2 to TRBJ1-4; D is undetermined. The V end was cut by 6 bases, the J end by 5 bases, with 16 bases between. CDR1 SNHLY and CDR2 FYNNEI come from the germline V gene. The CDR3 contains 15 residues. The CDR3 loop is CASSADRGRNEKLFF. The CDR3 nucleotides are TGTGCCAGCAGCGCCGATCGAGGGCGGAATGAAAAACTGTTTTTT.

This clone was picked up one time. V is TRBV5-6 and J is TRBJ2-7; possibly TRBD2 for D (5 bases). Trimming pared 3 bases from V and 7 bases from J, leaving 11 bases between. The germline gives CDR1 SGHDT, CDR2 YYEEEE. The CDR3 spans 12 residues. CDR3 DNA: TGTGCCAGCAGCTGGGGAGCGCGGGAGCAGTACTTC. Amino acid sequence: CASSWGAREQYF.